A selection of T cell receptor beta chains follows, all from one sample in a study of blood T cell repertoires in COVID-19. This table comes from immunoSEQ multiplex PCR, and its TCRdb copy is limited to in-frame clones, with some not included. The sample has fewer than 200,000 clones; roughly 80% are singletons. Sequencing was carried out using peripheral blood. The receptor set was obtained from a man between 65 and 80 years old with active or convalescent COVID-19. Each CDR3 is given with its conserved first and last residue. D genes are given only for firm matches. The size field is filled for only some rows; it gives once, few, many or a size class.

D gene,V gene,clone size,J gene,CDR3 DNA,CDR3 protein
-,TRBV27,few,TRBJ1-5,TGTGCCAGCAGCGACAAAGCCGGGGGGAGGGCGCCCCAGCATTTT,CASSDKAGGRAPQHF
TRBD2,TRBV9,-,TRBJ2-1,TGTGCCAGCAGCGTAGTAGCGGGGTCCTACAATGAGCAGTTCTTC,CASSVVAGSYNEQFF
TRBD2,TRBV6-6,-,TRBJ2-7,TGTGCCAGCAGTTCCGGGACTAGCGGCGGCTACGAGCAGTACTTC,CASSSGTSGGYEQYF
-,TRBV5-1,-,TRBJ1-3,TGCGCCAGCAGCTTGAGTGGGGCCTCTGGAAACACCATATATTTT,CASSLSGASGNTIYF
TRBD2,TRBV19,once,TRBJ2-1,TGTGCCAGTAGTAGACTAGCGGGCCTCTCCTACAATGAGCAGTTCTTC,CASSRLAGLSYNEQFF
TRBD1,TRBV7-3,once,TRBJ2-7,TGTGCCAGCAGCCCCGGGACAGGGACATCCTACGAGCAGTACTTC,CASSPGTGTSYEQYF
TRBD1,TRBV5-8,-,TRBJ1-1,TGTGCCAGCAGCCCATGGACAGGGAAGGCTGAAGCTTTCTTT,CASSPWTGKAEAFF
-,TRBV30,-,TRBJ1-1,TGTGCCTGGAGTGACCTTAGGGGGGAAGCTTTCTTT,CAWSDLRGEAFF
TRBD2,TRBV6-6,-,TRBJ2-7,TGTGCCAGCAGTCCGGAGCGGGGGGCGCTCCTTGGACTAGGCTCCTACGAGCAGTACTTC,CASSPERGALLGLGSYEQYF
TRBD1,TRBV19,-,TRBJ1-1,TGTGCCAGTAGTACGCCATACTGGGACAGGGGAGGGGACACTGAAGCTTTCTTT,CASSTPYWDRGGDTEAFF
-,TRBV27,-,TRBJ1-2,TGTGCCAGCAGTTTAAGCCGCAATAACTATGGCTACACCTTC,CASSLSRNNYGYTF
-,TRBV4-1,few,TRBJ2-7,TGCGCCAGCAGCCAAGAGCGTCGGAGGGCTTACGAGCAGTACTTC,CASSQERRRAYEQYF
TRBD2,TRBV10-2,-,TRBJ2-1,TGCGCCAGCAGTGAGTCGGGGCCTAGCGGGAGTAAGGGTGAGCAGTTCTTC,CASSESGPSGSKGEQFF
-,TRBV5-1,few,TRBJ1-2,TGCGCCAGCAGTTACCAATCCGAGAGTGGCTACACCTTC,CASSYQSESGYTF
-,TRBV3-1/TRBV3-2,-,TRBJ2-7,TGTGCCAGCAGCCTCGACTCGCACTACGAGCAGTACTTC,CASSLDSHYEQYF
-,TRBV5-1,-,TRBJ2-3,TGCGCCAGCAGCCATCCGACAACATACCGGGACACCCACACAGATACGCAGTATTTT,CASSHPTTYRDTHTDTQYF
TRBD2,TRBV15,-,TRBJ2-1,TGTGCCACCAGCAGAGATGGGGGGGAAGGGCGGTTCTTC,CATSRDGGEGRFF
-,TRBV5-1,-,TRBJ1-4,TGCGCCAGCAGCCTATACGACCTCCAGGGAACTAATGAAAAACTGTTTTTT,CASSLYDLQGTNEKLFF
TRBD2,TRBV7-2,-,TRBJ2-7,TGTGCCAGCAGCACCGGACTAGCGGTGCCCTACGAGCAGTACTTC,CASSTGLAVPYEQYF
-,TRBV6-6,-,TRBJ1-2,TGTGCCAGCAGTTACCGGGGGATGAGACAAGTCTATGGCTACACCTTC,CASSYRGMRQVYGYTF
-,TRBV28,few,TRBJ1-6,TGTGCCAGCAGTTTAGTTGGGGGCGGTTATAATTCACCCCTCCACTTT,CASSLVGGGYNSPLHF
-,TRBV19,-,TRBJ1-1,TGTGCCAGTAGTATGGGTGCCGGCCGGGGGGACGCTGAAGCTTTCTTT,CASSMGAGRGDAEAFF
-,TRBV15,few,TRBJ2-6,TGTGCCACCAGCAGAGATATGACTCTGGGGGCCAACGTCCTGACTTTC,CATSRDMTLGANVLTF
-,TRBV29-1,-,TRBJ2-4,TGCAGCTCATCCGAGGGGGAAGACATTCAGTACTTC,CSSSEGEDIQYF
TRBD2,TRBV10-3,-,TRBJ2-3,TGTGCCATCAGCCCGACTAGCGGGAGGGCCATCCTCACAGATACGCAGTATTTT,CAISPTSGRAILTDTQYF
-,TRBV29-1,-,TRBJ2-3,TGCAGCGTTGTGAAGGGACAAGGAGATACGCAGTATTTT,CSVVKGQGDTQYF